This T cell receptor (beta chain) came from a study of blood T cell repertoires in COVID-19. Overall study: Specimens from acute and convalescent COVID-19 originated in the United States, Italy and Spain. PBMCs, B-cell-depleted T cells, or T cells were the source of the cDNA or gDNA that made up the material.

CDR1 is DFQATT, CDR2 SNEGSKA, per germline (reference sequence). The CDR3 loop spans 13 amino acids. Trimming took 3 bases from V and 3 from J, leaving 11 bases between them. In the authors' methods: Amplification from reference gene primers served as the basis for estimated nucleated cell counts. Measured with immunoSEQ multiplex PCR; TCRdb has only the in-frame clones, and not every one. The DNA gave D and trimming, while V, J and clone size come from that table. The sample includes some 100,000 clones, 75% to 90% seen only once; the top ten take about 1.6%. The sequence came from a human donor with active COVID-19. The donor label of this sample is uncertain. Sequencing was carried out using peripheral blood. The chain combines TRBV20-1 with TRBJ2-5; D unclear. DNA of the CDR3: TGCAGTGCTAGTCGCGGATTGGAAGAGACCCAGTACTTC. This encodes CSASRGLEETQYF.